The clone carrying this TCR beta chain has only a few counts. These data come from a study of blood T cell repertoires in COVID-19. Looking at the study overall: The samples span acute and convalescent COVID-19 from the United States, Italy and Spain. Sample material is recorded as cDNA or gDNA derived from T cells, B-cell-depleted T cells, or PBMCs.

Trimming stripped 2 bases from V and 1 base from J, with 9 bases between. Germline loops: CDR1 SGHRS, CDR2 YFSETQ. The CDR3 spans 14 residues. TCRdb keeps only in-frame clones here, not all; method: immunoSEQ multiplex PCR. Here the sample spans roughly 350,000 clones, around 87% being singletons. The chain uses TRBV5-1 and TRBJ1-1, with D possibly matching TRBD1 (5 bases). Sample: peripheral blood. This clonotype was obtained from a woman aged 50 to 60 with COVID-19, enrolled during active disease. The CDR3 sequence is CASSFQGGNTEAFF. CDR3 in DNA: TGCGCCAGCAGCTTCCAGGGAGGGAACACTGAAGCTTTCTTT.